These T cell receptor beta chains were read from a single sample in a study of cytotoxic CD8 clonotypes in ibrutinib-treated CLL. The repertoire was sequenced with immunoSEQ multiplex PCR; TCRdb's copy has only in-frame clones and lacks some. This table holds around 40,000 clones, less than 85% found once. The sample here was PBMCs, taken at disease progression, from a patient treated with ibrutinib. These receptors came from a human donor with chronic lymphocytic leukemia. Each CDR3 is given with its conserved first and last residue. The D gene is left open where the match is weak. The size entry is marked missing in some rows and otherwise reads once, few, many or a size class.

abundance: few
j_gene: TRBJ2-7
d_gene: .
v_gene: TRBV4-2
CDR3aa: CASSQDPTGFEQYF
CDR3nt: TGTGCCAGCAGCCAAGACCCCACGGGATTCGAGCAGTACTTC

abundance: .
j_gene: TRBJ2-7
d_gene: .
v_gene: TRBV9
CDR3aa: CASSVGGTGEEQYF
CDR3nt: TGTGCCAGCAGCGTAGGGGGGACCGGAGAGGAGCAGTACTTC

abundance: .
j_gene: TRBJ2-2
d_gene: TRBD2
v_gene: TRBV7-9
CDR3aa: CATNSGTSDSGELFF
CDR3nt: TGTGCCACCAATTCCGGGACTAGCGATTCCGGGGAGCTGTTTTTT

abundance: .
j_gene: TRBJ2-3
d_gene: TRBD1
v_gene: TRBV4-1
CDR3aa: CASSQGTGGGTQYF
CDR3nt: TGCGCCAGCAGCCAAGGGACAGGGGGGGGTACGCAGTATTTT

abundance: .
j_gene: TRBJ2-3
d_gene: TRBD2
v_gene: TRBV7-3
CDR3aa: CASSPLGTMGADTQYF
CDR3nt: TGTGCCAGCAGCCCCCTCGGGACTATGGGAGCAGATACGCAGTATTTT

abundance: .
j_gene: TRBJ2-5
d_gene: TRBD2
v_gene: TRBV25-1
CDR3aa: CASSGFGLAYQETQYF
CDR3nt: TGTGCCAGCAGTGGTTTCGGACTAGCGTATCAAGAGACCCAGTACTTC

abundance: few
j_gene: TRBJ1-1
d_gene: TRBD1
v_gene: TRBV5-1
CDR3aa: CASQPQGANTEAFF
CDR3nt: TGCGCCAGCCAACCTCAGGGGGCAAACACTGAAGCTTTCTTT

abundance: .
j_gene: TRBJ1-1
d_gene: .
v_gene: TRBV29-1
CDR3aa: CSVDPTEAFF
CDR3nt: TGCAGCGTTGACCCGACTGAAGCTTTCTTT

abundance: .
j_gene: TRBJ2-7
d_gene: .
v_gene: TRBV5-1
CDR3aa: CASSPVWDLSYEQYF
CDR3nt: TGCGCCAGCAGCCCCGTTTGGGATTTATCCTACGAGCAGTACTTC

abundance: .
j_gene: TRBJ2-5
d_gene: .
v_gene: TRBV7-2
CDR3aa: CASSLAFQETQYF
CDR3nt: TGTGCCAGCAGCTTGGCCTTTCAAGAGACCCAGTACTTC

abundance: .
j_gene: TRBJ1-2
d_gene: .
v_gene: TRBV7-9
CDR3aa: CASSLEQAAGGYTF
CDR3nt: TGTGCCAGCAGCTTAGAACAGGCCGCGGGTGGCTACACCTTC

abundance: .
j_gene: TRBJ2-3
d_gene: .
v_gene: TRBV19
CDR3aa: CASSIRDTQYF
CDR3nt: TGTGCCAGTAGTATAAGGGATACGCAGTATTTT

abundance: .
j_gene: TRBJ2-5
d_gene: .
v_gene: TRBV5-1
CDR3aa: CASSLVAAQETQYF
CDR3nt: TGCGCCAGCAGCTTGGTGGCGGCGCAAGAGACCCAGTACTTC

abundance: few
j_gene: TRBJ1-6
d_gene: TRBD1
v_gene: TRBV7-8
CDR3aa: CASSLDRIGTSPLHF
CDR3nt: TGTGCCAGCAGCTTGGACAGGATTGGGACTTCACCCCTCCACTTT

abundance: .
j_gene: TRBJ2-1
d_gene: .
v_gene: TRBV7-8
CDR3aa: CASSSGRKSSYNEQFF
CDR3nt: TGTGCCAGCAGCTCCGGACGGAAGAGCTCCTACAATGAGCAGTTCTTC

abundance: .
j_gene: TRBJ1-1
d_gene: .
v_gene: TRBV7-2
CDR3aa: CASSFSVVMNTEAFF
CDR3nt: TGTGCCAGCAGTTTTTCGGTCGTGATGAACACTGAAGCTTTCTTT

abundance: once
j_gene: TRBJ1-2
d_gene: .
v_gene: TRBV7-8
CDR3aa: CASSLVPSIYGYTF
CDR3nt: TGTGCCAGCAGCTTAGTTCCATCTATCTATGGCTACACCTTC

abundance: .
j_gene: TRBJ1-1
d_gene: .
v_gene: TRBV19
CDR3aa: CASSITGNTEAFF
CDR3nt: TGTGCCAGTAGTATAACCGGGAACACTGAAGCTTTCTTT

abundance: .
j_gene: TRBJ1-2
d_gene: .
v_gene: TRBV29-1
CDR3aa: CSAVGAAYGYTF
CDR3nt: TGCAGCGCCGTGGGAGCAGCATATGGCTACACCTTC

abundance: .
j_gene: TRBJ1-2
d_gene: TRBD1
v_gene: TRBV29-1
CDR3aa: CSVATTGLYGYTF
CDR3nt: TGCAGCGTTGCTACGACAGGGCTTTATGGCTACACCTTC

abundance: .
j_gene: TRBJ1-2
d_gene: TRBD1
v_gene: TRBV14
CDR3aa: CASSPQGAHGYTF
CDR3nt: TGTGCCAGCAGCCCACAGGGGGCCCATGGCTACACCTTC

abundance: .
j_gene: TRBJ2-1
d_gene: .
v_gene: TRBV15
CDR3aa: CATSSLPNEQFF
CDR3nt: TGTGCCACCAGCAGCTTACCCAATGAGCAGTTCTTC

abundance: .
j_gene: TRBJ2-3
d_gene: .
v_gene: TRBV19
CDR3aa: CASSITTGLYTTDTQYF
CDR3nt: TGTGCCAGTAGTATAACTACAGGCCTATATACCACAGATACGCAGTATTTT

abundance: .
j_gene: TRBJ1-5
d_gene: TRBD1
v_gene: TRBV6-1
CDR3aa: CASSEAGTGYRPQHF
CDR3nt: TGTGCCAGCAGTGAAGCCGGGACAGGGTATCGGCCCCAGCATTTT

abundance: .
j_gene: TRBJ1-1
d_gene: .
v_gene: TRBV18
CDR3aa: CASSGDARTEAFF
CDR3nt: TGTGCCAGCTCAGGGGACGCGAGGACTGAAGCTTTCTTT

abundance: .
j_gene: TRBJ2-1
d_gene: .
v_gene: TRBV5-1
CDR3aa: CASSPLAGDGEQFF
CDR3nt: TGCGCCAGCAGCCCCTTGGCAGGGGATGGTGAGCAGTTCTTC

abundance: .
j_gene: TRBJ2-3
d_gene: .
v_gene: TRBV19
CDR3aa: CASSIGPLRGDTDTQYF
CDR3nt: TGTGCCAGTAGTATCGGCCCCTTGCGGGGCGACACAGATACGCAGTATTTT

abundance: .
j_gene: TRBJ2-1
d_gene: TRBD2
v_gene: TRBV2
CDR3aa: CASSTRLAGVGEQFF
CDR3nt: TGTGCCAGCAGTACTCGACTAGCGGGAGTTGGTGAGCAGTTCTTC

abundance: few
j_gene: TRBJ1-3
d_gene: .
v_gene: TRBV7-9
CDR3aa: CASRPSSGNTIYF
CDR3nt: TGTGCCAGCAGACCCTCAAGCGGAAACACCATATATTTT

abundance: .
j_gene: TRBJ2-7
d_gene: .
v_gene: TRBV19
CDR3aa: CASSVAGPSYEQYF
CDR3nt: TGTGCCAGTAGTGTGGCAGGCCCATCCTACGAGCAGTACTTC

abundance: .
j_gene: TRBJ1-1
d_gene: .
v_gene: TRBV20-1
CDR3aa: CSARNTEAFF
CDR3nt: TGCAGTGCCCGGAACACTGAAGCTTTCTTT

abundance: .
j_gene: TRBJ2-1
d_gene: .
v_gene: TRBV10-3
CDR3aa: CAISGQVGTYNEQFF
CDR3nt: TGTGCCATCAGTGGGCAGGTCGGTACCTACAATGAGCAGTTCTTC

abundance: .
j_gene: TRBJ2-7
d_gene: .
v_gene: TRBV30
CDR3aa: CAWRHSYEQYF
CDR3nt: TGTGCCTGGAGGCACTCCTACGAGCAGTACTTC

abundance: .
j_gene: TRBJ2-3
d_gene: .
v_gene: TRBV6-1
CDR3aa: CASSENRAPDTQYF
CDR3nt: TGTGCCAGCAGTGAAAACCGGGCTCCAGATACGCAGTATTTT

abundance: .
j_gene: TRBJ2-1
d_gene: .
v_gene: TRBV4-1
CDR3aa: CASSPGWSLSSYNEQFF
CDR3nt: TGCGCCAGCAGCCCCGGGTGGTCCCTGAGCTCCTACAATGAGCAGTTCTTC

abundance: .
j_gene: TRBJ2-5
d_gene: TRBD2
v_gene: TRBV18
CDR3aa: CASSLQAGGSRQETQYF
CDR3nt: TGTGCCAGCTCACTTCAAGCGGGAGGGTCGCGGCAAGAGACCCAGTACTTC

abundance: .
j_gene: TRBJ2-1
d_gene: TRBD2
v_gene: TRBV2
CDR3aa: CASKWASGSSYNEQFF
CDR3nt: TGTGCCAGCAAGTGGGCTAGCGGGAGCTCCTACAATGAGCAGTTCTTC

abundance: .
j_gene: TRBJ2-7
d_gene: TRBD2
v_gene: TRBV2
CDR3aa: CASRDPGTSGSYEQYF
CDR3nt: TGTGCCAGCAGGGACCCCGGGACTAGCGGATCCTACGAGCAGTACTTC

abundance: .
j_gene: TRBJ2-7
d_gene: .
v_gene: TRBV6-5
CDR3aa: CASSLPGSYEQYF
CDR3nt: TGTGCCAGCAGTCTCCCAGGTTCCTACGAGCAGTACTTC

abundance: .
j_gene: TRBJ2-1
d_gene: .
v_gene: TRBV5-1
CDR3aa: CASGPRYNEQFF
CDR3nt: TGCGCCAGCGGCCCGAGGTACAATGAGCAGTTCTTC

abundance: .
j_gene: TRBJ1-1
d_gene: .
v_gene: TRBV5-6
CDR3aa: CASRLDSSYQAFF
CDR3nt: TGTGCCAGCAGACTGGACAGCTCTTATCAAGCTTTCTTT

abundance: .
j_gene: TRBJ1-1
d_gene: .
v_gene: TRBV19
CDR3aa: CASSKGGTEAFF
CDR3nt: TGTGCCAGTAGTAAAGGGGGCACTGAAGCTTTCTTT

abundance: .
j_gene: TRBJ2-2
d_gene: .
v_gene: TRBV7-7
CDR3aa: CASSLESGSELFF
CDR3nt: TGTGCTAGCAGCCTCGAATCCGGGTCGGAGCTGTTTTTT

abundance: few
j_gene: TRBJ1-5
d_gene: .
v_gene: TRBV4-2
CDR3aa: CASSQGKTETWNQHF
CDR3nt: TGTGCCAGCAGCCAAGGAAAAACAGAGACCTGGAACCAGCATTTT

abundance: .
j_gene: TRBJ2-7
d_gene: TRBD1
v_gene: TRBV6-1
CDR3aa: CASSEGQGVQYEQYF
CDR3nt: TGTGCCAGCAGTGAGGGACAGGGGGTACAATACGAGCAGTACTTC

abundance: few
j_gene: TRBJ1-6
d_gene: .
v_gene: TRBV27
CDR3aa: CASSLGGGLQSPLHF
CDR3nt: TGTGCCAGCAGTTTGGGGGGTGGCCTTCAATCACCCCTCCACTTT

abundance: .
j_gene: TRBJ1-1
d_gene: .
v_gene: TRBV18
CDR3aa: CASSPPNGGSGTEAFF
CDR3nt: TGTGCCAGCTCACCACCGAATGGAGGGTCGGGCACTGAAGCTTTCTTT

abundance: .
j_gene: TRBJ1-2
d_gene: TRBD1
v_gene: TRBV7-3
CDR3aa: CASSLGTGVDYGYTF
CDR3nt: TGTGCCAGCAGCTTGGGGACAGGGGTTGACTATGGCTACACCTTC

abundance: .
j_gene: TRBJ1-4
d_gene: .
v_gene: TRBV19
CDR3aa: CASSIVIPGTSTVVEKLFF
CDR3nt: TGTGCCAGTAGTATAGTAATTCCCGGGACCAGTACGGTGGTTGAAAAACTGTTTTTT

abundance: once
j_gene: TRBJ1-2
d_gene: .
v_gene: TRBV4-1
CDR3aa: CASSQDSARLNYGYTF
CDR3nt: TGCGCCAGCAGCCAAGATAGCGCCAGGCTGAACTATGGCTACACCTTC

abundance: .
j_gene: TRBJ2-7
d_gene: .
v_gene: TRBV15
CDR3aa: CATSRDPGNYEQYF
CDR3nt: TGTGCCACCAGCAGAGATCCGGGAAACTACGAGCAGTACTTC

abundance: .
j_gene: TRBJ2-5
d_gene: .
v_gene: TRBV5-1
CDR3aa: CASSPNRGAGETQYF
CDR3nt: TGCGCCAGCAGCCCGAACAGGGGCGCGGGGGAGACCCAGTACTTC

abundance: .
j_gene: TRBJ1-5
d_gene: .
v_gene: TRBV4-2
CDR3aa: CASSSARYQPQHF
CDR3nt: TGTGCCAGCAGCTCCGCTAGGTATCAGCCCCAGCATTTT

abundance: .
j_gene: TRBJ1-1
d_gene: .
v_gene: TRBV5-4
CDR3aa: CASSLGARPEAFF
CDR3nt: TGTGCCAGCAGCTTGGGGGCGAGGCCTGAAGCTTTCTTT